Sequencing of this T cell receptor (beta chain) was carried out in a study of T cells in Graves' hyperthyroidism and ophthalmopathy. Germline values: CDR1 MDHEN, CDR2 SYDVKM. This CDR3 comprises 15 residues. V shed 4 bases and J 3 bases; nucleotides not matched to a gene: 8. RNA transcripts were the template for amplifying TCR beta CDR3 regions. The HTBI primer set served for first-round RT-PCR of the TCR CDR3. In TCRdb, the multiplex PCR reads were re-called with MiXCR into one record per CDR3 protein. The table has roughly 380,000 distinct CDR3 sequences, about 20% seen once. This clonotype occurred a few times.

The chain combines TRBV28 with TRBJ2-7; 8 positions agree with TRBD1. The clonotype originates from a young woman with Graves' hyperthyroidism. The source material was blood. The CDR3 DNA sequence: TGTGCCAGCAGTTCCCAGGGGACAGGACTCTACGAGCAGTACTTC. Protein: CASSSQGTGLYEQYF. Full variable domain (rest looked up from reference TRBV28 and TRBJ2-7): DVKVTQSSRYLVKRTGEKVFLECVQDMDHENMFWYRQDPGLGLRLIYFSYDVKMKEKGDIPEGYSVSREKKERFSLILESASTNQTSMYLCASSSQGTGLYEQYFGPGTRLTVT.